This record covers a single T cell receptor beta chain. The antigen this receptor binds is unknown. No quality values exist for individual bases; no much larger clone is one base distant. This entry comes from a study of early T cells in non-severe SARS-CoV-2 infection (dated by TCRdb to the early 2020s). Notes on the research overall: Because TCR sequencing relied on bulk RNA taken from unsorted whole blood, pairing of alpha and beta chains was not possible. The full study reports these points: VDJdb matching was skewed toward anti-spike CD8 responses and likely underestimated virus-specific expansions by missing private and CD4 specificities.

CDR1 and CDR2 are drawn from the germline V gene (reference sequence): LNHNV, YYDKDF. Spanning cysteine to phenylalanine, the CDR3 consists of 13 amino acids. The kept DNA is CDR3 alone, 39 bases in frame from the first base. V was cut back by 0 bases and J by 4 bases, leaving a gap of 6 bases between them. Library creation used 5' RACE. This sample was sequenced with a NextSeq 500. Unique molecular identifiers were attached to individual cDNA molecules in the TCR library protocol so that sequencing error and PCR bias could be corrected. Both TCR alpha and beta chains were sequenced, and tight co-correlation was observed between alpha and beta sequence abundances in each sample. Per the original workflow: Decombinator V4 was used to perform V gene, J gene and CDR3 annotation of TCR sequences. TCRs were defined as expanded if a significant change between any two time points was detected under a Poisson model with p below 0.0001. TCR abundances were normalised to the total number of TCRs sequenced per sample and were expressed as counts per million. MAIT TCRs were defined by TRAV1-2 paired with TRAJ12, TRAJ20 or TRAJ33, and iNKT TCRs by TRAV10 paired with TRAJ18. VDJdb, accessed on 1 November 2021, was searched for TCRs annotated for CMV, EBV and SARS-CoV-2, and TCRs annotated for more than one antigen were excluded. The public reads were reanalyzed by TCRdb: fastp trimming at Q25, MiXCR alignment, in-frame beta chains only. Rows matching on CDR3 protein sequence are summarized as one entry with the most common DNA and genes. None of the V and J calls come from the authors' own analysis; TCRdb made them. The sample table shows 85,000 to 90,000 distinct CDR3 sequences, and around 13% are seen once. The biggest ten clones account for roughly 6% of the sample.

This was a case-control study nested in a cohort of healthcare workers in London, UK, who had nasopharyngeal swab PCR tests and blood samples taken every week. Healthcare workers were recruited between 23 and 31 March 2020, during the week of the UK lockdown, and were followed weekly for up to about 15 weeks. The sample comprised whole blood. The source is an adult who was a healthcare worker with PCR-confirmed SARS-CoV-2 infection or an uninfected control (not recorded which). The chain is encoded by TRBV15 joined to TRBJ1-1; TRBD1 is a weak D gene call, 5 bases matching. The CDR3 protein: CATSRDRVTEAFF. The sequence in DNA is TGTGCCACCAGCAGAGACAGGGTCACTGAAGCTTTCTTT.